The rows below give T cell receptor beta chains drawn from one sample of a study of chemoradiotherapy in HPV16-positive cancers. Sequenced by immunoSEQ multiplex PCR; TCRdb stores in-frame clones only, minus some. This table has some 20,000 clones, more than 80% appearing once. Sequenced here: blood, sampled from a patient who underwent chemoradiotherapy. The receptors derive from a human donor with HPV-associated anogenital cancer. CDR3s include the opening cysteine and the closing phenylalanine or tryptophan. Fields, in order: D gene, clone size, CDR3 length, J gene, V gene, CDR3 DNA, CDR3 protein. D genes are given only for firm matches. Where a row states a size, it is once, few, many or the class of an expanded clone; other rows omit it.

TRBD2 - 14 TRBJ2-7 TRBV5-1 TGCGCCAGCGCGGATGAGCGGGGCTCCTACGAGCAGTACTTC CASADERGSYEQYF
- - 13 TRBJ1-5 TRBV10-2 TGCGCCAGCAGTGAACCGAGCGGGCAGCCCCAGCATTTT CASSEPSGQPQHF
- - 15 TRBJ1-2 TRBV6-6 TGTGCCAGCAGTTCGATAGGGGCTGCTCGGAATGGCTACACCTTC CASSSIGAARNGYTF
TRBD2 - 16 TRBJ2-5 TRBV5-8 TGTGCCAGCAGCTTTCACGGGGGGGCGTACCAAGAGACCCAGTACTTC CASSFHGGAYQETQYF
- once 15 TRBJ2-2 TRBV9 TGTGCCAGCAGCGTAAGACATTCGAACACCGGGGAGCTGTTTTTT CASSVRHSNTGELFF
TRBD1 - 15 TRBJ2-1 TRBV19 TGTGCCAGTAGTCCTCGGACAGGGGTTTACAATGAGCAGTTCTTC CASSPRTGVYNEQFF
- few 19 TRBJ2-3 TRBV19 TGTGCCAGTAGTATTGAGTGGGGGGGGCTTTCGTGGGGTTTAGATACGCAGTATTTT CASSIEWGGLSWGLDTQYF
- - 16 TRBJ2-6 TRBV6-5 TGTGCCAGCAGTTACACCGGGACCACTGGGGCCAACGTCCTGACTTTC CASSYTGTTGANVLTF
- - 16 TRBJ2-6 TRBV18 TGTGCCAGCTCACCACCGCCAGGGGCTGGGGCCAACGTCCTGACTTTC CASSPPPGAGANVLTF
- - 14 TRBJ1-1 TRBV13 TGTGCCAGCAGCTTAGGCCTTGGGGGTACTGAAGCTTTCTTT CASSLGLGGTEAFF
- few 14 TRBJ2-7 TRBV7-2 TGTGCCAGCACCCAGCCCGGGACGAACTACGAGCAGTACTTC CASTQPGTNYEQYF
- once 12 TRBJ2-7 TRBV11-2 TGTGCCAGCAGCTTAATAGGGTACGAGCAGTACTTC CASSLIGYEQYF
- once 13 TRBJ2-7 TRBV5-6 TGTGCCAGCAGCTTTACAGTAACCTACGAGCAGTACTTC CASSFTVTYEQYF
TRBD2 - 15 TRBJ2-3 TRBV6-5 TGTGCCAGCAGTAGGACTAGCGTTCGCACAGATACGCAGTATTTT CASSRTSVRTDTQYF
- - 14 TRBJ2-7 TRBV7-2 TGTGCCAGCAGCCGAGAAACGAGATTCTACGAGCAGTACTTC CASSRETRFYEQYF
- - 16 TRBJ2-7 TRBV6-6 TGTGCCAGCAGTTACAAACCAGGGGATGATCCCTACGAGCAGTACTTC CASSYKPGDDPYEQYF
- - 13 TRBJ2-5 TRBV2 TGTGCCAGCAGGGGGGGGGCCGGGGAGACCCAGTACTTC CASRGGAGETQYF
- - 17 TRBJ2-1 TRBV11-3 TGTGCCAGCAGCTTAGTACGAGACTCGAACTCCTACAATGAGCAGTTCTTC CASSLVRDSNSYNEQFF
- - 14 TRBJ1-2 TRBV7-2 TGTGCCAGCAGCTTGAGGAGGACCGGTTATGGCTACACCTTC CASSLRRTGYGYTF
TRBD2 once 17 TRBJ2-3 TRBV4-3 TGCGCCAGCAGCCATTCCCCCCCGAGCGGGGGGATAGATACGCAGTATTTT CASSHSPPSGGIDTQYF
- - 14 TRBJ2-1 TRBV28 TGTGCCAGCACCCCCGGGGCCCTCTACAATGAGCAGTTCTTC CASTPGALYNEQFF
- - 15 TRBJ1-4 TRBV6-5 TGTGCCAGCAGTTATCGGGGGGTAAGGGGTGAAAAACTGTTTTTT CASSYRGVRGEKLFF
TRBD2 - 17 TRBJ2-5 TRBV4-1 TGCGCCAGCAGCCAAGGCCGCACAGCGGGGGTTCAAGAGACCCAGTACTTC CASSQGRTAGVQETQYF
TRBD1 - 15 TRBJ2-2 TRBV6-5 TGTGCCAGCAGTCTCGGGACAGGGATTGCCGGGGAGCTGTTTTTT CASSLGTGIAGELFF
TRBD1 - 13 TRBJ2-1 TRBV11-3 TGTGCCAGCAGCTCCCCGGACAGGGTTGAGCAGTTCTTC CASSSPDRVEQFF
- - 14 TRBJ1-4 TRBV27 TGTGCCAGCAGTCCACGGACGGGTAATGAAAAACTGTTTTTT CASSPRTGNEKLFF
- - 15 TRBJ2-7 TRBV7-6 TGTGCCAGCAGCTTCGCTAAGGACAGATACTACGAGCAGTACTTC CASSFAKDRYYEQYF
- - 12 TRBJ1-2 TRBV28 TGTGCCAGCAGTAGGGAGTTTCGAGGCTACACCTTC CASSREFRGYTF
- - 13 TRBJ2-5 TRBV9 TGTGCCAGCAGCGAGGGGGGCCAGGAGACCCAGTACTTC CASSEGGQETQYF
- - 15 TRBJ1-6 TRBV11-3 TGTGCCAGCAGCTTAGGACAAGGGAAGAATTCACCCCTCCACTTT CASSLGQGKNSPLHF
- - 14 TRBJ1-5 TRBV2 TGTGCCAGCAGTGAAGGGACATATAATCAGCCCCAGCATTTT CASSEGTYNQPQHF
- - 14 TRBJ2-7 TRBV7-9 TGTGCCAGCATGACCACAAGGAGCTCCTACGAGCAGTACTTC CASMTTRSSYEQYF
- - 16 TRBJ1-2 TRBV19 TGTGCCAGTAGATTTAACGGACAGAGGGATAACTATGGCTACACCTTC CASRFNGQRDNYGYTF
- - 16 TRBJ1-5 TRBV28 TGTGCCAGCAGAACCGGGACGGGGTATAGCAATCAGCCCCAGCATTTT CASRTGTGYSNQPQHF
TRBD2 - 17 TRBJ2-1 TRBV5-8 TGTGCCAGCAGATCTAGCGGGGGGGCTGGGGGGAACAATGAGCAGTTCTTC CASRSSGGAGGNNEQFF
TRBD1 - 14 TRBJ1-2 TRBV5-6 TGTGCCAGCAGCTTCCAAGGACAGGGCTATGGCTACACCTTC CASSFQGQGYGYTF
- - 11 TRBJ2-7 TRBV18 TGTGCCGGCGGGACAGACAACGAGCAGTACTTC CAGGTDNEQYF
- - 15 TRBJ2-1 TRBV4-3 TGCGCCAGCAGCCAAGTGGGGGGGGGCCCCAATGAGCAGTTCTTC CASSQVGGGPNEQFF
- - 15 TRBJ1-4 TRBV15 TGTGCCACCAGCAGAGACGGGGTTAGTACTGAAAAACTGTTTTTT CATSRDGVSTEKLFF
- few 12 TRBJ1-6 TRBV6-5 TGTGCCAGCAGTTATAGGTGGTCACCCCTCCACTTT CASSYRWSPLHF
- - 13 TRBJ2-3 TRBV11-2 TGTGCCAGCAGGTATCCCAATGTAGATACGCAGTATTTT CASRYPNVDTQYF
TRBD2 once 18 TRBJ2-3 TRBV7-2 TGTGCCAGCAGCTTAGAGCCTAGCGGGGGCCTCGTGGAAGATACGCAGTATTTT CASSLEPSGGLVEDTQYF
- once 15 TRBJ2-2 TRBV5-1 TGCGCCAGCAGCCCCGAGGGGGGGGCAGTCGGGGAGCTGTTTTTT CASSPEGGAVGELFF
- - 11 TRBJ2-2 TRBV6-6 TGTGCCAGCAGTTACGCCGGGGAGCTGTTTTTT CASSYAGELFF
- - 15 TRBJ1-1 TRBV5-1 TGCGCCAGCAGCTCCCCCGTGGGTGAGGGGACTGAAGCTTTCTTT CASSSPVGEGTEAFF
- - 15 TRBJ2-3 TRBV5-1 TGCGCCAGCAGCTTGGACTCCAGGGGAACAGATACGCAGTATTTT CASSLDSRGTDTQYF
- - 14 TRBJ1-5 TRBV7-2 TGTGCCAGCAGTTTAACTGGCACCAATCAGCCCCAGCATTTT CASSLTGTNQPQHF
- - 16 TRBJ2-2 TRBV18 TGTGCCAGCTCACCAATAGTGGGGAAGAACACCGGGGAGCTGTTTTTT CASSPIVGKNTGELFF
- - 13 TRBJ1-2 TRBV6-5 TGTGCCAGCAGTCAGGGAACAGGGTTGGGCTACACCTTC CASSQGTGLGYTF
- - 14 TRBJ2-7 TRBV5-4 TGTGCCAGCAGCCATGGGACTGATGACTACGAGCAGTACTTC CASSHGTDDYEQYF
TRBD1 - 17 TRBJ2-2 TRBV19 TGTGCCAGTACCACAGGGGGAACTCCCCTGGGGAGCGGGGAGCTGTTTTTT CASTTGGTPLGSGELFF
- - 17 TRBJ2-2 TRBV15 TGTGCCACCAGCAGAGATATCGGGGCCGCGAACACCGGGGAGCTGTTTTTT CATSRDIGAANTGELFF
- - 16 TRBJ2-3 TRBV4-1 TGCGCCAGCAGCCAACTCACCGGGACCCGCACAGATACGCAGTATTTT CASSQLTGTRTDTQYF
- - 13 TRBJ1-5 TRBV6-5 TGTGCCAGCAGTTACTCGATTGGTCAGCCCCAGCATTTT CASSYSIGQPQHF
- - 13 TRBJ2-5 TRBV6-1 TGTGCCAGCAGTGGGGCGTCCCTAGAGACCCAGTACTTC CASSGASLETQYF